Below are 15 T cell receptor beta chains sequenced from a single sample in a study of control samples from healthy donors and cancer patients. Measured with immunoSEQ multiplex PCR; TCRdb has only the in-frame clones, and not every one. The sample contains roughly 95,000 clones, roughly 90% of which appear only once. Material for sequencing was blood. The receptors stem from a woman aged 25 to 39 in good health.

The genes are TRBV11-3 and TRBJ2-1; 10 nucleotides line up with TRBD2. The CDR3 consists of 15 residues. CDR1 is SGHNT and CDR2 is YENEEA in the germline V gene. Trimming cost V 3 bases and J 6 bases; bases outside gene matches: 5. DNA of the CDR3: TGTGCCAGCAGCTTTTTTAGCGGGGGGTCCAATGAGCAGTTCTTC. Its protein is CASSFFSGGSNEQFF.

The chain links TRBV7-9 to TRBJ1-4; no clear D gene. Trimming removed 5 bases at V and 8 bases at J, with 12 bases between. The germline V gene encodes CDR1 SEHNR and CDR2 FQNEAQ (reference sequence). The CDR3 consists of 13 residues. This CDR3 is CASSRGVGEKLFF. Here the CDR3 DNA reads TGTGCCAGCAGCCGTGGGGTAGGAGAAAAACTGTTTTTT.

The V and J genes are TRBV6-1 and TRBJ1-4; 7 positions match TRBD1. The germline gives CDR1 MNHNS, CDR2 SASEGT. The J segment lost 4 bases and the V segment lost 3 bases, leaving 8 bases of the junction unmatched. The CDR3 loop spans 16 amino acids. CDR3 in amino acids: CASSDSQGSINEKLFF. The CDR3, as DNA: TGTGCCAGCAGTGATTCACAGGGGTCCATTAATGAAAAACTGTTTTTT.

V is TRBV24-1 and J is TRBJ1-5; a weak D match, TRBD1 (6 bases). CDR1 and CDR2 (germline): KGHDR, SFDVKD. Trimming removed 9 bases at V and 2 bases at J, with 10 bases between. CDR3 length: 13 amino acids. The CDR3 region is CATQGQGNQPQHF. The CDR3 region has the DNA TGTGCCACCCAGGGGCAGGGCAATCAGCCCCAGCATTTT.

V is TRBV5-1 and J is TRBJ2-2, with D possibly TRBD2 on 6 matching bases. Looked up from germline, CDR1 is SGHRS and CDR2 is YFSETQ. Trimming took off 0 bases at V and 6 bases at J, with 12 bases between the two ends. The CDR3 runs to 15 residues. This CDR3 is CASSLDGGRAGELFF. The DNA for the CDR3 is TGCGCCAGCAGCTTGGACGGAGGGAGAGCCGGGGAGCTGTTTTTT.

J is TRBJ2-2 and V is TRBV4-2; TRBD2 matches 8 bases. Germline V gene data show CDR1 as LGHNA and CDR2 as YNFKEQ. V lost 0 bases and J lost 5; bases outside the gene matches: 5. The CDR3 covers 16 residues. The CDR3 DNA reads TGTGCCAGCAGCCAAGATGGCGGGAGGTTTACCGGGGAGCTGTTTTTT. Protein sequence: CASSQDGGRFTGELFF.

The CDR3 DNA reads as TGCGCCAGCAGCCCTAGGGACCCGGAACAAGAGACCCAGTACTTC. As protein: CASSPRDPEQETQYF. The chain has TRBV5-1 and TRBJ2-5; D tentatively fits TRBD1 or TRBD2 (5 bases each). Germline CDR1 reads SGHRS; CDR2 reads YFSETQ. CDR3 length: 15 residues. Deletions cut 4 bases from V and 2 bases from J, with 15 bases between.

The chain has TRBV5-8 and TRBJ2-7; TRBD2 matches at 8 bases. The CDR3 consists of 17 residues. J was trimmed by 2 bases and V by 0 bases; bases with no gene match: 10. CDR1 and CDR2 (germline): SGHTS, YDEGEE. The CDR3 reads CASSLAGRVPSTYEQYF. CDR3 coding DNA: TGTGCCAGCAGCTTGGCCGGGAGGGTCCCTTCCACCTACGAGCAGTACTTC.

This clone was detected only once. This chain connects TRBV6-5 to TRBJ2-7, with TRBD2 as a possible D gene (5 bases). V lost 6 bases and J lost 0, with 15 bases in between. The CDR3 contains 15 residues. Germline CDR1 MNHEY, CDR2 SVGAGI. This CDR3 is CASSGSGSSSYEQYF. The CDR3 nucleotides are TGTGCCAGCAGCGGATCGGGATCCAGCTCCTACGAGCAGTACTTC.

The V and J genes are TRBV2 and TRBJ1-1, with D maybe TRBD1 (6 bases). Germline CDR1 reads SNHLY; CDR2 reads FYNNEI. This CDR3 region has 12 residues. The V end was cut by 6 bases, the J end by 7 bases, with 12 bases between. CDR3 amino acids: CASRDIQGEAFF. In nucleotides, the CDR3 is TGTGCCAGCAGGGATATACAGGGTGAAGCTTTCTTT.

CDR3 nucleotides: TGCGCCAGCAGCTTCGAAATGAACACTGAAGCTTTCTTT. This gives the protein CASSFEMNTEAFF. J is TRBJ1-1 and V is TRBV5-1; D gene uncertain. The germline V and J ends were trimmed by 2 bases and 0 bases, with 5 bases remaining between them. The CDR3 sequence is 13 residues long. The germline gives CDR1 SGHRS, CDR2 YFSETQ.

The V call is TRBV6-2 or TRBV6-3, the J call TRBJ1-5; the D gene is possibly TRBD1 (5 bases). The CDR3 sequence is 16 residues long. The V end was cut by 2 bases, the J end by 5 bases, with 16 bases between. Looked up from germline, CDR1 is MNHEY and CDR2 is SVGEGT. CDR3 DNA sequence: TGTGCCAGCAGTTACAGGCAGGGCCGTATAGATCAGCCCCAGCATTTT. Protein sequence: CASSYRQGRIDQPQHF.

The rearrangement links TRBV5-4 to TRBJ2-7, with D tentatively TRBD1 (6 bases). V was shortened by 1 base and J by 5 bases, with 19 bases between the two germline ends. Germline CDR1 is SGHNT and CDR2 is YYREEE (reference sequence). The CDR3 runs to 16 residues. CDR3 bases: TGTGCCAGCAGCTTGAAGGGGGATAAAGCTGTAGACGAGCAGTACTTC. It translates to CASSLKGDKAVDEQYF.

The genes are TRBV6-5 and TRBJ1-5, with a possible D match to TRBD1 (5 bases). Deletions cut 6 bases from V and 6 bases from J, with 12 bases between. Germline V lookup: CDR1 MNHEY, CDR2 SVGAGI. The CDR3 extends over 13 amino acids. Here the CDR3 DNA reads TGTGCCAGCAGGCCGCAGGGTGCTCAGCCCCAGCATTTT. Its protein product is CASRPQGAQPQHF.

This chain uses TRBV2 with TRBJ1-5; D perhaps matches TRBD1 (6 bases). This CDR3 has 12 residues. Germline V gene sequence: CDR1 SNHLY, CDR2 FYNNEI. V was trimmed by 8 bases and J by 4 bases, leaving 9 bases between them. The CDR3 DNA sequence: TGTGCCAGCCACACAGGGAATCAGCCCCAGCATTTT. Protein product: CASHTGNQPQHF.